Below are 7 T cell receptor beta chains sequenced from a single sample in a study of monozygotic twins with inflammatory bowel disease. For each CDR3 protein, TCRdb gives one entry from its re-call of the 5' RACE reads, without DNA. This table lists approximately 300,000 distinct CDR3 sequences. The sequenced sample was blood. Every receptor here comes from a human donor with ulcerative colitis or Crohn's disease, or a healthy co-twin of an affected twin (not recorded which).

The CDR3 sequence: CASSEILWQGDTQYF. This rearrangement joins TRBV2 to TRBJ2-3; TCRdb outputs TRBD1, but without DNA this stays unchecked. Germline loops: CDR1 SNHLY, CDR2 FYNNEI. There are 15 residues in the CDR3.

J is TRBJ2-5 and V is TRBV10-3; TCRdb's D call, TRBD2, is unchecked because there is no DNA. The CDR3 is 13 residues long. Germline CDR1 reads ENHRY; CDR2 reads SYGVKD. CDR3: CAIRKAGQETQYF.

The J gene is TRBJ2-7, the V gene TRBV30; the D call from TCRdb, TRBD1, cannot be confirmed without DNA. The CDR3 extends over 11 amino acids. Germline CDR1 and CDR2: GTSNPN and SVGIG (reference sequence). This CDR3 reads CASDRVGEQYF. The whole variable domain, filled in from reference TRBV30 and TRBJ2-7, reads SQTIHQWPATLVQPVGSPLSLECTVEGTSNPNLYWYRQAAGRGLQLLFYSVGIGQISSEVPQNLSASRPQDRQFILSSKKLLLSDSGFYLCASDRVGEQYFGPGTRLTVT.

CDR3 region: CASSLTGWSSSYEQYF. The chain has TRBV27 and TRBJ2-7; with no DNA, the TCRdb D assignment of TRBD1 cannot be verified. CDR3 length: 16 amino acids. The V gene's germline CDR1 is MNHEY and CDR2 SMNVEV (reference sequence).

This sequence joins TRBV28 and TRBJ2-7; with no DNA, the TCRdb D assignment of TRBD2 cannot be verified. From germline, CDR1 is MDHEN and CDR2 SYDVKM. The CDR3 length is 13 residues. CDR3 in amino acids: CASSPPTILEQYF.

The CDR3 reads CASSPSQRQTRNTEAFF. The gene calls are TRBV7-2 and TRBJ1-1. The CDR3 is 17 amino acids. The germline V gene has CDR1 SGHTA and CDR2 FQGNSA.

The chain links TRBV11-2 to TRBJ2-1. The CDR3 has 14 residues. Germline V lookup: CDR1 SGHAT, CDR2 FQNNGV. The CDR3 protein is CASSVHLAVHEQFF.